The 18 T cell receptor beta chains below all came from one sample that was sequenced in a study of T cells in Graves' hyperthyroidism and ophthalmopathy. Using RNA transcripts as the source, TCR beta CDR3 regions were amplified. Carried out on the TCR CDR3, a first-round RT-PCR used the HTBI primer set. Each CDR3 protein gets one entry after TCRdb re-called the multiplex PCR reads with MiXCR. The table records 650,000 to 800,000 distinct CDR3 sequences, about 45% of them present only once. The sample taken for sequencing was peripheral blood or thyroid tissue (not recorded which). These receptors were obtained from an adult man with Graves' disease, either hyperthyroidism or ophthalmopathy (not recorded which).

This clonotype was seen a few times. The chain links TRBV7-8 to TRBJ2-7; D remains unclear. Germline V lookup: CDR1 SGHVS, CDR2 FQNEAQ. The V end was cut by 3 bases, the J end by 6 bases, with 15 bases between. CDR3 length equals 14 residues. The CDR3 region is CASSFPGTVLEQYF. For the CDR3, the DNA is TGTGCCAGCAGCTTTCCGGGTACCGTCCTCGAGCAGTACTTC. The complete variable domain, with remaining parts taken from reference TRBV7-8 and TRBJ2-7, reads GAGVSQSPRYKVAKRGQDVALRCDPISGHVSLFWYQQALGQGPEFLTYFQNEAQLDKSGLPSDRFFAERPEGSVSTLKIQRTQQEDSAVYLCASSFPGTVLEQYFGPGTRLTVT.

CDR3 DNA: TGCAGCGTTGAAGGAGGGGCAGGGGAGCTGTTTTTT. This encodes CSVEGGAGELFF. The chain links TRBV29-1 to TRBJ2-2; D may be TRBD1 or TRBD2 (5 bases each). Trimming left V 1 base short and J 8 bases short, with 8 bases between. Germline V CDR1 and CDR2: SQVTM, ANQGSEA. The CDR3 consists of 12 residues.

V and J are TRBV12-3 or TRBV12-4 and TRBJ2-5; 13 bases match TRBD2. CDR3 length: 15 residues. The V and J ends lost 6 bases and 7 bases, in that order; junction bases with no gene match: 8. As DNA, the CDR3 is TGTGCCAGCAGCACTACTAGCGGGGGGGTGGGGACCCAGTACTTC. Translating it yields CASSTTSGGVGTQYF.

V gene TRBV11-2 combines with J gene TRBJ1-5; TRBD1 might be the D (6 bases). The CDR3 sequence is 13 residues long. V gave up 8 bases and J gave up 4 bases, with 12 bases separating them. Germline-derived CDR1 and CDR2 are SGHAT and FQNNGV. The CDR3 DNA reads as TGTGCCAGCGCCCTCGGACAGAATCAGCCCCAGCATTTT. Its protein product is CASALGQNQPQHF.

There are a few counts of this clonotype. The rearrangement joins TRBV7-9 to TRBJ2-2; 8 positions match TRBD2. Losses at the gene ends were 5 bases for V and 4 bases for J; bases not matched to a gene: 6. In germline, CDR1 is SEHNR, CDR2 FQNEAQ (reference sequence). The CDR3 runs to 15 residues. The CDR3 DNA follows: TGTGCCAGCAGCCCCCTCGGGGGGGGCACCGGGGAGCTGTTTTTT. This sequence encodes CASSPLGGGTGELFF. The full variable domain, completed using reference TRBV7-9 and TRBJ2-2, is DTGVSQNPRHKITKRGQNVTFRCDPISEHNRLYWYRQTLGQGPEFLTYFQNEAQLEKSRLLSDRFSAERPKGSFSTLEIQRTEQGDSAMYLCASSPLGGGTGELFFGEGSRLTVL.

There are many counts of this clonotype. The J gene is TRBJ2-5, the V gene TRBV29-1, with D uncertain. Germline CDR1 SQVTM, CDR2 ANQGSEA. Trimming stripped 5 bases from V and 2 bases from J, with 9 bases between. CDR3 length equals 12 residues. Here the CDR3 DNA reads TGCAGCGTTAGGTACAGTCAAGAGACCCAGTACTTC. Translation: CSVRYSQETQYF.

The V gene is TRBV7-9, the J gene TRBJ2-7; D may correspond to TRBD1 or TRBD2 (5 bases each). The CDR3 sequence is 14 residues long. The V gene lost 5 bases and the J gene lost 2 bases, with 13 bases spanning the gap. Germline CDR1 and CDR2: SEHNR and FQNEAQ (reference sequence). The CDR3 DNA sequence: TGTGCCAGCAGCGAGGAACAGGAGGCCTACGAGCAGTACTTC. Amino acids: CASSEEQEAYEQYF.

V and J are TRBV19 and TRBJ1-5, with unresolved D. The germline V gene encodes CDR1 LNHDA and CDR2 SQIVND (reference sequence). The length of the CDR3 is 13 residues. V was trimmed by 3 bases and J by 3 bases, leaving 6 bases between them. The CDR3 coding sequence is TGTGCCAGTAGTATCCAGCCCAATCAGCCCCAGCATTTT. Amino acid sequence: CASSIQPNQPQHF.

A word on this clonotype: Here the CDR3 omits its conserved ending phenylalanine or tryptophan, so a read error is the likely source. This chain links TRBV6-4 with TRBJ1-2, with 7 bases aligning to TRBD1. V lost 0 bases, J lost 6 bases, and 4 bases stayed unmatched. This CDR3 has 14 residues. Germline CDR1 MRHNA, CDR2 SNTAGT. In DNA form, the CDR3 reads TGTGCCAGCAGTGACTCCGGGACAGAGAATGGCTACACCTCC. Its translation: CASSDSGTENGYTS.

The J gene is TRBJ1-6, the V gene TRBV24-1; 12 bases fit TRBD1. The germline CDR1 and CDR2 sequences are KGHDR and SFDVKD. The CDR3 is 17 amino acids. V gave up 9 bases and J gave up 3 bases; unmatched junction bases: 8. CDR3 DNA: TGTGCCACCCGCAAAGGGACAGGGGGCGACTATAATTCACCCCTCCACTTT. Translation: CATRKGTGGDYNSPLHF.

The chain carries TRBV29-1 and TRBJ1-4; maybe TRBD1 (6 bases). Germline V gene lookup returns CDR1 SQVTM and CDR2 ANQGSEA. Trimming cost V 5 bases and J 8 bases, with 12 bases left between them. The CDR3 totals 12 residues. DNA of the CDR3: TGCAGCGTTTGGGGGCAGGGGGAAAAACTGTTTTTT. Its translation: CSVWGQGEKLFF.

In its sample, this clonotype was seen many times. V and J are TRBV7-8 and TRBJ1-1; no firm D call. Trimming took off 7 bases at V and 0 bases at J, with 18 bases between the two ends. The CDR3 has 16 residues. Germline CDR1 is SGHVS and CDR2 is FQNEAQ. CDR3 protein: CASTITDPGMNTEAFF. CDR3 in DNA: TGTGCCAGCACCATAACAGACCCGGGAATGAACACTGAAGCTTTCTTT.

This clonotype was recorded many times. The rearrangement uses TRBV7-3 and TRBJ2-5; 8 bases agree with TRBD2. The CDR3 is made up of 14 amino acids. CDR1 and CDR2 from the germline V gene are SGHTA and FQGTGA. V trimming: 5 bases; J trimming: 7 bases; junction bases outside the gene matches: 9. Here the CDR3 reads CASSQGSLAGTQYF. The CDR3 bases are TGTGCCAGCAGCCAAGGTTCCCTAGCGGGGACCCAGTACTTC.

The chain uses TRBV6-1 and TRBJ1-4; the D is unclear. The CDR3 length is 13 residues. Germline CDR1 reads MNHNS; CDR2 reads SASEGT. V lost 3 bases to trimming and J lost 7 bases, with 9 bases between them. The CDR3 nucleotides read TGTGCCAGCAGTGACCCGGACGGTGAAAAACTGTTTTTT. Protein product: CASSDPDGEKLFF.

The chain joins TRBV2 to TRBJ1-6; D may be TRBD1 (5 bases). Trimming took off 7 bases at V and 5 bases at J, with 9 bases between the two ends. Looked up from germline, CDR1 is SNHLY and CDR2 is FYNNEI. CDR3 length equals 13 residues. The CDR3 reads CASIDSNNSPLHF. CDR3 nucleotides: TGTGCCAGCATAGACAGCAATAATTCACCCCTCCACTTT.

As to this clonotype: One end of the junction does not line up with germline, which may come from a read error. V and J are TRBV2 and TRBJ1-5, with D possibly being TRBD1 (6 bases). Germline values: CDR1 SNHLY, CDR2 FYNNEI. This CDR3 region has 15 residues. CDR3 DNA sequence: TGTGCCAGCCGGGGGGCGGGACGAAGCAACCAGCCCCAGCATTTT. It specifies CASRGAGRSNQPQHF.

The chain couples TRBV19 to TRBJ1-6; D unresolved. This CDR3 spans 16 amino acids. The V end lost 3 bases, the J end lost 10 bases, and 19 bases lay between the germline ends. The germline V gene has CDR1 LNHDA and CDR2 SQIVND (reference sequence). The CDR3 is CASSITLQREISPLHF. In nucleotides, the CDR3 is TGTGCCAGTAGTATTACGTTGCAGCGGGAGATATCACCCCTCCACTTT.

This clonotype was recorded a few times. The chain is built from TRBV7-9 and TRBJ1-2; TRBD1 might be the D (5 bases). V was clipped by 3 bases and J by 5 bases, with 13 bases between them. Germline V gives CDR1 SEHNR, CDR2 FQNEAQ (reference sequence). The CDR3 loop spans 14 amino acids. The DNA for the CDR3 is TGTGCCAGCAGCTTCCCGGGACCCTCTTATGGCTACACCTTC. It specifies CASSFPGPSYGYTF.